Shown below are 20 T cell receptor beta chains from a single sample sequenced in a study of PD-L1 blockade in urothelial cancer. Time point of the sample: peripheral blood 6 weeks after treatment start. Assay used: immunoSEQ multiplex PCR; TCRdb lists only in-frame clones, some missing. The profile shows about 120,000 clones, 75% to 90% of them singletons. Source: PBMCs, taken around atezolizumab (anti-PD-L1) treatment. Receptors originate from a man in his 60s with urothelial cancer.

This clone is a singleton in its sample. The rearrangement links TRBV11-2 to TRBJ2-7; TRBD2 matches 9 bases. The length of the CDR3 is 14 residues. V shed 6 bases and J 4 bases; nucleotides not matched to a gene: 7. Germline V gene sequence: CDR1 SGHAT, CDR2 FQNNGV. In DNA form, the CDR3 reads TGTGCCAGCAGTTCCCTAGCGGGGCTTTACGAGCAGTACTTC. Residues: CASSSLAGLYEQYF.

CDR3 sequence reads: CASSSQGSEQPQHF. The CDR3 bases are TGTGCCAGCAGTTCACAGGGATCTGAACAGCCCCAGCATTTT. The V call is TRBV6-1, the J call TRBJ1-5; weak D call: TRBD1 (6 bases). From germline, CDR1 is MNHNS and CDR2 SASEGT. V was cut by 5 bases and J by 7 bases, with 15 bases left in between. There are 14 residues in the CDR3.

The table lists this clone with a few counts. The chain is built from TRBV28 and TRBJ2-7; no definite D call. With 4 bases removed from V and 0 bases from J, the gap between germline ends came to 16 bases. Germline V gene data show CDR1 as MDHEN and CDR2 as SYDVKM. CDR3 length: 16 amino acids. As DNA, the CDR3 is TGTGCCAGCAGTTCGGCTAGTAGTGAGGTCTCCTACGAGCAGTACTTC. Protein sequence: CASSSASSEVSYEQYF.

The rearrangement links TRBV28 to TRBJ1-2; D perhaps matches TRBD1 (6 bases). Germline V gives CDR1 MDHEN, CDR2 SYDVKM. With 3 bases removed from V and 5 bases from J, the gap between germline ends came to 10 bases. The CDR3 spans 13 residues. As DNA, the CDR3 is TGTGCCAGCAGTTTGAACAGGGTTTATGGCTACACCTTC. Amino acids: CASSLNRVYGYTF.

This chain links TRBV10-3 with TRBJ2-3; 8 bases are a match to TRBD2. The CDR3 contains 16 residues. J was trimmed by 1 base and V by 8 bases; bases with no gene match: 11. The germline V gene has CDR1 ENHRY and CDR2 SYGVKD. The CDR3 protein is CAIAGWLAGGTDTQYF. The DNA for the CDR3 is TGTGCCATCGCCGGTTGGCTAGCGGGCGGCACAGATACGCAGTATTTT.

The CDR3 loop is CASSQTRGQSNEQFF. The CDR3 DNA sequence: TGCGCCAGCAGCCAAACAAGAGGTCAGTCCAATGAGCAGTTCTTC. This chain links TRBV4-1 with TRBJ2-1; D remains ambiguous. CDR3 length: 15 residues. The V end lost 2 bases, the J end lost 6 bases, and 14 bases lay between the germline ends. CDR1 is MGHRA and CDR2 is YSYEKL in the germline V gene.

This rearrangement joins TRBV28 to TRBJ2-7; 7 bases are shared with TRBD1. The CDR3 is 13 residues long. Germline V gene data show CDR1 as MDHEN and CDR2 as SYDVKM. With 6 bases clipped from V and 5 bases from J, the junction kept 7 bases outside the gene matches. In nucleotides, the CDR3 is TGTGCCAGCAGCTGGACAGGTCGCCACGAGCAGTACTTC. It codes for CASSWTGRHEQYF.

This chain links TRBV19 with TRBJ1-2; TRBD1 is a possible D gene (5 bases). The CDR3 has 14 residues. Per germline, CDR1 LNHDA and CDR2 SQIVND (reference sequence). The V and J ends lost 7 bases and 3 bases respectively, with 15 bases between them. This CDR3 is CASIPRGEDYGYTF. In DNA, the CDR3 is TGTGCCAGTATTCCTAGAGGGGAGGACTATGGCTACACCTTC.

The V and J genes are TRBV7-2 and TRBJ2-5, with D perhaps matching TRBD1 (7 bases). Germline-derived CDR1 and CDR2 are SGHTA and FQGNSA. The CDR3 covers 12 residues. Trimming pared 4 bases from V and 5 bases from J, leaving 8 bases between. The CDR3 region is CASSSGGETQYF. The CDR3 nucleotides are TGTGCCAGCAGCTCAGGGGGGGAGACCCAGTACTTC.

There are a few counts of this clone. The junction departs from germline at one end; a sequencing error may be responsible. The genes are TRBV7-7 and TRBJ2-5, with D possibly matching TRBD1 (5 bases). The CDR3 extends over 14 amino acids. Germline loops: CDR1 SSHAT, CDR2 FNYEAQ (reference sequence). CDR3 sequence: CASSLAMDIETQYF. In DNA form, the CDR3 reads TGTGCTAGCAGCTTAGCAATGGACATCGAGACCCAGTACTTC. The full variable domain, in which reference TRBV7-7 and TRBJ2-5 provide the parts outside the CDR3, is GAGVSQSPRYKVTKRGQDVTLRCDPISSHATLYWYQQALGQGPEFLTYFNYEAQPDKSGLPSDRFSAERPEGSISTLTIQRTEQRDSAMYRCASSLAMDIETQYFGPGTRLLVL.

The rearrangement joins TRBV6-5 to TRBJ2-5; 11 bases align to TRBD2. This CDR3 is built from 14 residues. V was clipped by 5 bases and J by 5 bases; unmatched bases: 4. Germline lookup yields CDR1 MNHEY and CDR2 SVGAGI. The CDR3 region is CASSETSGSETQYF. The DNA for the CDR3 is TGTGCCAGCAGTGAAACTAGCGGGAGTGAGACCCAGTACTTC.

This chain connects TRBV30 to TRBJ2-2; 10 bases match TRBD1. Trimming removed 2 bases from V and 0 bases from J; junction bases left unmatched: 21. Germline CDR1 GTSNPN, CDR2 SVGIG (reference sequence). This CDR3 comprises 22 residues. In nucleotides, the CDR3 is TGTGCCTGGAGTAGGGGACAGGGGCTACGTGGGGGGCCCTACGCGAACACCGGGGAGCTGTTTTTT. Amino acid sequence: CAWSRGQGLRGGPYANTGELFF.

This chain links TRBV10-3 with TRBJ2-7, with 11 bases aligning to TRBD1. In germline, CDR1 is ENHRY, CDR2 SYGVKD. The CDR3 spans 13 residues. Germline trimming cut 5 bases from V and 5 bases from J; bases unmatched to any gene: 2. The CDR3 nucleotides are TGTGCCATCAGTTGGGACAGGGGGGACGAGCAGTACTTC. Protein product: CAISWDRGDEQYF.

The V call is TRBV6-5, the J call TRBJ2-1; possibly TRBD1 for D (6 bases). V was pared by 2 bases and J by 9 bases, with 17 bases between. Germline V gene sequence: CDR1 MNHEY, CDR2 SVGAGI. This CDR3 region has 15 residues. The DNA of the CDR3 is TGTGCCAGCAGTTACGGGGCTTCCACAGGGACTGAGCAGTTCTTC. It yields the protein CASSYGASTGTEQFF.

V is TRBV18 and J is TRBJ1-1; D is ambiguous. The CDR3 sequence is 14 residues long. V lost 2 bases to trimming and J lost 0 bases, with 7 bases between them. Germline loops: CDR1 KGHSH, CDR2 LQKENI. The CDR3 sequence: CASSPEGLNTEAFF. CDR3 coding DNA: TGTGCCAGCTCACCAGAGGGTCTGAACACTGAAGCTTTCTTT.

This clone has a single count. The chain combines TRBV5-1 with TRBJ2-1; TRBD1 matches at 7 bases. This CDR3 is built from 13 residues. V shed 4 bases and J 7 bases; nucleotides not matched to a gene: 5. In germline, CDR1 is SGHRS, CDR2 YFSETQ. The DNA of the CDR3 is TGCGCCAGCAGCCTGACAGGGACAAATGAGCAGTTCTTC. Translated: CASSLTGTNEQFF.

The chain carries TRBV5-1 and TRBJ2-5; TRBD2 matches 10 bases. V trimming: 1 base; J trimming: 5 bases; junction bases outside the gene matches: 2. The germline CDR1 and CDR2 sequences are SGHRS and YFSETQ. The CDR3 has 14 amino acids. In nucleotides, the CDR3 is TGCGCCAGCAGCTTGAGCGGGGGGGGTGAGACCCAGTACTTC. It specifies CASSLSGGGETQYF.

The chain joins TRBV19 to TRBJ2-5; 8 nucleotides align to TRBD2. After removal of 4 bases from V and 5 bases from J, the junction contained 6 bases not matched to a gene. CDR3 size: 14 residues. Germline assignment: CDR1 LNHDA and CDR2 SQIVND (reference sequence). The CDR3 loop reads CASSRTAGEETQYF. DNA for the CDR3: TGTGCCAGTAGTAGAACAGCGGGAGAGGAGACCCAGTACTTC. The full variable domain, completed using reference TRBV19 and TRBJ2-5, is DGGITQSPKYLFRKEGQNVTLSCEQNLNHDAMYWYRQDPGQGLRLIYYSQIVNDFQKGDIAEGYSVSREKKESFPLTVTSAQKNPTAFYLCASSRTAGEETQYFGPGTRLLVL.

This clone was recorded once. The rearrangement uses TRBV5-1 and TRBJ2-1; 11 bases align to TRBD2. The germline V gene encodes CDR1 SGHRS and CDR2 YFSETQ. With 0 bases clipped from V and 7 bases from J, the junction kept 6 bases outside the gene matches. The CDR3 length is 16 residues. CDR3 protein: CASSLDLASGGNEQFF. The DNA of the CDR3 is TGCGCCAGCAGCTTGGACCTGGCTAGCGGGGGGAATGAGCAGTTCTTC.

This rearrangement joins TRBV7-2 to TRBJ2-7; 8 bases align to TRBD2. The CDR3 sequence is 16 residues long. The V gene's germline CDR1 is SGHTA and CDR2 FQGNSA. Trimming took 4 bases from V and 1 from J; bases not matched to a gene: 9. CDR3 sequence reads: CASSYPGVAGSYEQYF. In nucleotides, the CDR3 is TGTGCCAGCAGCTACCCCGGGGTAGCGGGATCCTACGAGCAGTACTTC. The variable domain in full, completed from reference TRBV7-2 and TRBJ2-7, reads GAGVSQSPSNKVTEKGKDVELRCDPISGHTALYWYRQSLGQGLEFLIYFQGNSAPDKSGLPSDRFSAERTGGSVSTLTIQRTQQEDSAVYLCASSYPGVAGSYEQYFGPGTRLTVT.